The 22 T cell receptor beta chains in this list originate from one sample, sequenced in a study of response to subunit inactivated influenza vaccine. TCRdb reprocessed the RT-PCR reads via MiXCR and lists one record per CDR3 protein. The sample lists about 540,000 distinct CDR3 sequences, roughly 23% occurring once. These data were likewise used in another study, on T cells expressing NK-cell markers. That source adds: The TCR beta cDNA came from 5'RACE template switching with UMIs.

This material consisted of CD4+ T cells sorted from PBMCs, taken 11 to 12 days after vaccination. The receptors here all came from a man aged 45 to 65 who received an inactivated influenza vaccine.

The chain employs TRBV7-9 and TRBJ2-1, with D possibly being TRBD1 or TRBD2 (5 bases each). V shed 5 bases and J shed 10 bases, with 18 bases lying between them. Germline loops: CDR1 SEHNR, CDR2 FQNEAQ (reference sequence). The CDR3 contains 14 residues. DNA for the CDR3: TGTGCCAGCAGCCCTATAACCATACGGGACGAGCAGTTCTTC. It yields the protein CASSPITIRDEQFF.

V usage is TRBV18 and J usage is TRBJ1-1, with a tentative D call TRBD1 (6 bases). The CDR3 length is 16 residues. CDR1 and CDR2 (germline): KGHSH, LQKENI. V was shortened by 1 base and J by 13 bases, with 25 bases between the two germline ends. The CDR3 sequence is CASSPRATGTEDVGFF. In DNA form, the CDR3 reads TGTGCCAGCTCACCACGGGCTACAGGGACCGAGGATGTGGGTTTCTTT. Combining the CDR3 with reference TRBV18 and TRBJ1-1 gives the whole variable domain NAGVMQNPRHLVRRRGQEARLRCSPMKGHSHVYWYRQLPEEGLKFMVYLQKENIIDESGMPKERFSAEFPKEGPSILRIQQVVRGDSAAYFCASSPRATGTEDVGFFGQGTRLTVV.

The V gene is TRBV4-1, the J gene TRBJ1-6; 7 nucleotides agree with TRBD1. Germline trimming cut 6 bases from V and 10 bases from J; bases unmatched to any gene: 9. The CDR3 is 14 residues long. Germline values: CDR1 MGHRA, CDR2 YSYEKL. CDR3 amino acids: CASRRQGWESPLHF. The CDR3 bases are TGCGCCAGCAGACGACAGGGATGGGAATCACCCCTCCACTTT.

Remarks on this clonotype: A much larger clone differs from this one at a single base, so this may be a read error. The rearrangement joins TRBV11-2 to TRBJ1-1; D gene ambiguous. V was clipped by 2 bases and J by 0 bases, with 7 bases between them. The CDR3 is made up of 14 amino acids. Germline V gene sequence: CDR1 SGHAT, CDR2 FQNNGV. In DNA form, the CDR3 reads TGTGCCAGCAGCTTAAATGGGATGAACACTGAAGCTTTCTTT. It encodes CASSLNGMNTEAFF.

DNA for the CDR3: TGTGCCAGCAGCCAAGGTTTACAGATCTATAATTCACCCCTCCACTTT. This gives the protein CASSQGLQIYNSPLHF. The J gene is TRBJ1-6, the V gene TRBV4-2; D not certain. The CDR3 covers 16 residues. CDR1 is LGHNA, CDR2 YNFKEQ, per germline. Trimming pared 1 base from V and 3 bases from J, leaving 10 bases between.

The chain recombines TRBV11-1 with TRBJ2-1, with no clear D. Trimming removed 1 base at V and 10 bases at J, with 23 bases between. The germline V gene encodes CDR1 SGHAT and CDR2 FQDESV (reference sequence). The CDR3 contains 17 residues. This CDR3 is CASSLGKLSGPDDEQFF. In nucleotides, the CDR3 is TGTGCCAGCAGCTTAGGTAAGCTATCAGGACCGGATGACGAGCAGTTCTTC.

The chain is built from TRBV19 and TRBJ2-7; D is undetermined. In germline, CDR1 is LNHDA, CDR2 SQIVND (reference sequence). V was cut by 2 bases and J by 7 bases, with 18 bases left in between. The length of the CDR3 is 15 residues. CDR3 loop: CASSITGARSREQYF. Written as DNA, the CDR3 is TGTGCCAGTAGTATAACCGGTGCCCGAAGTCGAGAGCAGTACTTC.

This clonotype has only a few counts. The chain links TRBV28 to TRBJ2-5, with 7 bases fitting TRBD1. The length of the CDR3 is 15 residues. The germline CDR1 and CDR2 sequences are MDHEN and SYDVKM. Trimming removed 4 bases from V and 7 bases from J; junction bases left unmatched: 12. The CDR3 coding sequence is TGTGCCAGCAGTTCAAATCAGGGGGTCAAGGTGACCCAGTACTTC. This sequence encodes CASSSNQGVKVTQYF.

The rearrangement uses TRBV20-1 and TRBJ2-1; D is possibly TRBD2 (6 bases). There are 12 residues in the CDR3. The V gene's germline CDR1 is DFQATT and CDR2 SNEGSKA (reference sequence). Trimming took off 6 bases at V and 8 bases at J, with 14 bases between the two ends. The CDR3 sequence: CSAIRESDEQFF. The CDR3 nucleotides read TGCAGTGCGATACGGGAGAGCGATGAGCAGTTCTTC.

V gene TRBV14 combines with J gene TRBJ2-7; D possibly corresponds to TRBD2 (5 bases). This CDR3 is 15 amino acids long. Between the trimmed V and J ends, which lost 0 bases and 5 bases, there was a span of 14 bases. Germline V gene lookup returns CDR1 SGHDN and CDR2 FVKESK. This chain's CDR3 is CASSQDSAPRDEQYF. The CDR3 nucleotides read TGTGCCAGCAGCCAAGATTCGGCACCGCGGGACGAGCAGTACTTC.

This sequence joins TRBV6-6 and TRBJ2-5; TRBD2 is a possible D gene (6 bases). Germline-derived CDR1 and CDR2 are MNHNY and SVGAGI (reference sequence). The CDR3 has 13 amino acids. V was trimmed by 2 bases and J by 4 bases, leaving 8 bases between them. CDR3 in amino acids: CASSYELAETQYF. In DNA, the CDR3 is TGTGCCAGCAGTTACGAACTAGCAGAGACCCAGTACTTC.

The chain has TRBV7-9 and TRBJ1-5; no clear D. Trimming cost V 5 bases and J 0 bases, with 8 bases left between them. The CDR3 has 14 residues. Germline CDR1 is SEHNR and CDR2 is FQNEAQ (reference sequence). CDR3 bases: TGTGCCAGCAGCGTTAGTAGTAGCAATCAGCCCCAGCATTTT. Its translation: CASSVSSSNQPQHF.

The chain has TRBV28 and TRBJ2-1; 9 bases align to TRBD2. Germline trimming cut 4 bases from V and 3 bases from J; bases unmatched to any gene: 10. The CDR3 is 17 residues long. Germline V CDR1 and CDR2: MDHEN, SYDVKM. Here the CDR3 DNA reads TGTGCCAGCAGTTCGGCCTTTGTAGCGGGAGTCTACAATGAGCAGTTCTTC. Residues: CASSSAFVAGVYNEQFF. The complete variable domain, with remaining parts taken from reference TRBV28 and TRBJ2-1, reads DVKVTQSSRYLVKRTGEKVFLECVQDMDHENMFWYRQDPGLGLRLIYFSYDVKMKEKGDIPEGYSVSREKKERFSLILESASTNQTSMYLCASSSAFVAGVYNEQFFGPGTRLTVL.

This clonotype occurred once. The rearrangement joins TRBV12-3 or TRBV12-4 to TRBJ2-1, with 7 positions matching TRBD2. V shed 3 bases, J shed 5 bases, and the junction held 7 bases outside the gene matches. There are 15 residues in the CDR3. In DNA, the CDR3 is TGTGCCAGCAGTTTCGGGGGGACGTGTAACAATGAGCAGTTCTTC. This codes for CASSFGGTCNNEQFF.

This clonotype showed up just a few times. This rearrangement joins TRBV28 to TRBJ1-2, with a tentative D call TRBD1 (5 bases). Per germline, CDR1 MDHEN and CDR2 SYDVKM. This CDR3 region has 14 residues. Trimming took off 6 bases at V and 1 base at J, with 12 bases between the two ends. The CDR3 bases are TGTGCCAGCAGACGGCAGGGTATTAACTATGGCTACACCTTC. Protein: CASRRQGINYGYTF.

The CDR3: CASSLANSRHSPLHF. The CDR3 nucleotides read TGTGCCAGCAGTCTCGCCAATTCACGGCACTCACCCCTCCACTTT. The chain joins TRBV28 to TRBJ1-6; D not certain. The CDR3 runs to 15 residues. V was clipped by 5 bases and J by 10 bases, with 18 bases between them. CDR1 is MDHEN and CDR2 is SYDVKM in the germline V gene.

V usage is TRBV5-1 and J usage is TRBJ2-5; 11 bases map to TRBD2. V shed 4 bases, J shed 2 bases, and the junction held 7 bases outside the gene matches. Germline-derived CDR1 and CDR2 are SGHRS and YFSETQ. The CDR3 has 16 residues. This CDR3 reads CASSDPSGGLQETQYF. CDR3 nucleotides: TGCGCCAGCAGCGACCCTAGCGGGGGGTTACAAGAGACCCAGTACTTC.

The rearrangement links TRBV29-1 to TRBJ1-2; 8 nucleotides agree with TRBD1. V lost 1 base and J lost 8; bases outside the gene matches: 3. The CDR3 consists of 12 residues. Germline V CDR1 and CDR2: SQVTM, ANQGSEA. The CDR3 here is CSVEGTGPGYTF. The CDR3 bases are TGCAGCGTTGAAGGGACAGGGCCCGGCTACACCTTC.

This clonotype appeared a few times. The chain joins TRBV20-1 to TRBJ2-1; 15 nucleotides match TRBD2. After removal of 3 bases from V and 10 bases from J, the junction contained 4 bases not matched to a gene. Germline V gives CDR1 DFQATT, CDR2 SNEGSKA (reference sequence). The CDR3 covers 14 residues. This CDR3 is CSARGLAGGKEQFF. Here the CDR3 DNA reads TGCAGTGCTAGGGGACTAGCGGGAGGAAAAGAGCAGTTCTTC.

The rearrangement uses TRBV4-2 and TRBJ2-3, with TRBD1 matching 7 bases. V dropped 1 base and J dropped 2; count of bases not matched to a gene: 6. Germline loops: CDR1 LGHNA, CDR2 YNFKEQ. The CDR3 is 16 residues long. As DNA, the CDR3 is TGTGCCAGCAGCCAAGTTGGGACAGAGATCACAGATACGCAGTATTTT. Translation: CASSQVGTEITDTQYF.

The rearrangement joins TRBV6-5 to TRBJ2-1; 10 bases match TRBD2. Per germline, CDR1 MNHEY and CDR2 SVGAGI. V shed 0 bases, J shed 8 bases, and the junction held 7 bases outside the gene matches. CDR3 length: 16 amino acids. This CDR3 is CASSYSYLAGVDEQFF. The CDR3 coding sequence is TGTGCCAGCAGTTACTCCTACCTAGCGGGAGTGGATGAGCAGTTCTTC.

This sequence joins TRBV6-1 and TRBJ2-5, with TRBD2 as a possible D gene (6 bases). V lost 7 bases and J lost 4, with 13 bases in between. The germline V gene has CDR1 MNHNS and CDR2 SASEGT. The CDR3 totals 13 residues. CDR3 sequence: CASTLSGAETQYF. Written as DNA, the CDR3 is TGTGCCAGCACCCTATCGGGAGCAGAGACCCAGTACTTC.